This T cell receptor (beta chain) was recovered during a study of cytomegalovirus exposure and HLA in healthy donors. Broader study findings: Researchers catalogued under 200 TCR beta chains as cytomegalovirus-associated. A later analysis revealed that TCR association rates differed between HLA loci, peaking at DRB1 and bottoming out at HLA-C.

Primers: 60 Vbeta forward and 13 Jbeta reverse. TCRdb keeps only in-frame clones here, not all; method: immunoSEQ multiplex PCR. The sample holds around 150,000 clones; roughly four fifths are singletons and the top ten take less than 4%. Details on this clone: Its antigen is as yet unknown.

V shed 0 bases and J shed 3 bases, with 14 bases lying between them. Germline lookup yields CDR1 MRHNA and CDR2 SNTAGT. The CDR3 extends over 16 amino acids. The sequenced sample was PBMCs. This sequence joins TRBV6-4 and TRBJ2-5, with D possibly TRBD2 on 5 matching bases. The source is a male donor in good health and CMV-seronegative. Here the CDR3 DNA reads TGTGCCAGCAGTGACTCGAGGGCCAAAGGGAAAGAGACCCAGTACTTC. It encodes CASSDSRAKGKETQYF.